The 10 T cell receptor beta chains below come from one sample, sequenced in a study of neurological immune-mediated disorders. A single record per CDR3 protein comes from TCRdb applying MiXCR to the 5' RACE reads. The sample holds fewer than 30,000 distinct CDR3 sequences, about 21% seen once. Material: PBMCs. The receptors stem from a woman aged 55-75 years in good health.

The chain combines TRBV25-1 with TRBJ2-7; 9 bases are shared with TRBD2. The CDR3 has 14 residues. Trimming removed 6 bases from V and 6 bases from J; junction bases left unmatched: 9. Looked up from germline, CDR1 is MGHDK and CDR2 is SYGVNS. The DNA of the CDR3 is TGTGCCAGCAGCGCTCCGGGACTAGCTGGCGAGCAGTACTTC. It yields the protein CASSAPGLAGEQYF.

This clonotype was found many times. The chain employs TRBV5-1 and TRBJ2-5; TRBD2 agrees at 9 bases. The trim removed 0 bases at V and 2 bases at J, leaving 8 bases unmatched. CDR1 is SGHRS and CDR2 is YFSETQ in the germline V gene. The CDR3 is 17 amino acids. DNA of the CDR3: TGCGCCAGCAGCTTGGCCCCTAGCGGGGCACAACAAGAGACCCAGTACTTC. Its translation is CASSLAPSGAQQETQYF.

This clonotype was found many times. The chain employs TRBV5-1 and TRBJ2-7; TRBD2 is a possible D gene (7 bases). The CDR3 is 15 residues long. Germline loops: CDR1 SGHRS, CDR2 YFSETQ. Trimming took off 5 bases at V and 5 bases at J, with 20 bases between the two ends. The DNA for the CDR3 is TGCGCCAGCAGGGGGGGGGCCGTTGTGATGAACGAGCAGTACTTC. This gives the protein CASRGGAVVMNEQYF. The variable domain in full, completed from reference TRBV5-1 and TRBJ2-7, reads KAGVTQTPRYLIKTRGQQVTLSCSPISGHRSVSWYQQTPGQGLQFLFEYFSETQRNKGNFPGRFSGRQFSNSRSEMNVSTLELGDSALYLCASRGGAVVMNEQYFGPGTRLTVT.

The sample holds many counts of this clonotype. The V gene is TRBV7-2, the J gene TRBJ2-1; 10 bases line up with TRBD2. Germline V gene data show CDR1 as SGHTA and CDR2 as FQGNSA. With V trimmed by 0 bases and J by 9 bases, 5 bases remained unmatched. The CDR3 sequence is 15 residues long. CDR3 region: CASSLARIAGGEQFF. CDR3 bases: TGTGCCAGCAGCTTAGCTAGGATAGCGGGAGGTGAGCAGTTCTTC.

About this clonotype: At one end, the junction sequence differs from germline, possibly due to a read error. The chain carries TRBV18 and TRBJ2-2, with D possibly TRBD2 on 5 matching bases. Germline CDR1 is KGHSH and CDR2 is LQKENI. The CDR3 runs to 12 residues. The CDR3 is CVSAGDPRELFF. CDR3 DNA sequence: TGTGTCAGCGCGGGCGACCCCAGGGAGCTGTTTTTT.

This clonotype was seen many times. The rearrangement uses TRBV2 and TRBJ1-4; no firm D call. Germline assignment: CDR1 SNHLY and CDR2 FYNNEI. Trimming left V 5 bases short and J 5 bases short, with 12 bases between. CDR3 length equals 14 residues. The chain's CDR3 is CASSLAGGNEKLFF. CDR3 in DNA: TGTGCCAGCAGTTTGGCAGGCGGAAATGAAAAACTGTTTTTT. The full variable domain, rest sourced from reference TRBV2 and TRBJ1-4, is EPEVTQTPSHQVTQMGQEVILRCVPISNHLYFYWYRQILGQKVEFLVSFYNNEISEKSEIFDDQFSVERPDGSNFTLKIRSTKLEDSAMYFCASSLAGGNEKLFFGSGTQLSVL.

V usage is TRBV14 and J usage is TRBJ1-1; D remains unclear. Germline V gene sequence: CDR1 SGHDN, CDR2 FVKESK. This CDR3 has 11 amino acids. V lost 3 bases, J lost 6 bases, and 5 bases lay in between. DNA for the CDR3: TGTGCCAGCAGCCACGGTGCTGAAGCTTTCTTT. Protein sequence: CASSHGAEAFF.

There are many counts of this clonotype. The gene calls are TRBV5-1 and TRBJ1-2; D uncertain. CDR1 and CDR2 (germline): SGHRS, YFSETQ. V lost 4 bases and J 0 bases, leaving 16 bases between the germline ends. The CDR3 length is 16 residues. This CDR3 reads CASSAGGGESNYGYTF. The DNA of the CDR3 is TGCGCCAGCAGCGCCGGTGGCGGTGAATCTAACTATGGCTACACCTTC.

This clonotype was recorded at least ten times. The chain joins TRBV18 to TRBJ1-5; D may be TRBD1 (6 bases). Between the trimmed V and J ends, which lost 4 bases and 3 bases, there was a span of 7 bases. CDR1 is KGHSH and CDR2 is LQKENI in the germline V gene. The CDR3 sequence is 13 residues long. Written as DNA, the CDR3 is TGTGCCAGCTCACGACAGGTCAATCAGCCCCAGCATTTT. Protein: CASSRQVNQPQHF.

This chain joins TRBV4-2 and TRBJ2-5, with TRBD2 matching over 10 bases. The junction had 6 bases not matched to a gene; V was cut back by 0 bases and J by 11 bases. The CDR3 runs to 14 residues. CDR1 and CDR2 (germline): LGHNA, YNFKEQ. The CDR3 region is CASSQEKREGRQYF. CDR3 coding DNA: TGTGCCAGCAGCCAAGAAAAGCGGGAGGGCCGTCAGTACTTC.